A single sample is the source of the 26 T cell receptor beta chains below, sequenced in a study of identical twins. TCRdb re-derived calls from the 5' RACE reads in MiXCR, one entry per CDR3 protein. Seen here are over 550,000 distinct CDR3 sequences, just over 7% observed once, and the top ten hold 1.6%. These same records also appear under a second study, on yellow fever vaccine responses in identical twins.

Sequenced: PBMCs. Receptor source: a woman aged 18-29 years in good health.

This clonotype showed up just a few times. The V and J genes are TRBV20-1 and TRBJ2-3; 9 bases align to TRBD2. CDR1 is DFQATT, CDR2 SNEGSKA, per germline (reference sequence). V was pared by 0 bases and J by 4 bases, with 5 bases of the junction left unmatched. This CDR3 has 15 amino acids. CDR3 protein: CSARDFSGSADTQYF. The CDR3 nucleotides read TGCAGTGCTAGAGATTTTAGCGGGAGCGCAGATACGCAGTATTTT.

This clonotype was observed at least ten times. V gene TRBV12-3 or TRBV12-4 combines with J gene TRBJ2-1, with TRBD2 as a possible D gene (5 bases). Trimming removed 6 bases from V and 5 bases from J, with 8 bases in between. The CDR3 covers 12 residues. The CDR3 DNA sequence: TGTGCCAGCAGACCGGGAAACAATGAGCAGTTCTTC. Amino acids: CASRPGNNEQFF.

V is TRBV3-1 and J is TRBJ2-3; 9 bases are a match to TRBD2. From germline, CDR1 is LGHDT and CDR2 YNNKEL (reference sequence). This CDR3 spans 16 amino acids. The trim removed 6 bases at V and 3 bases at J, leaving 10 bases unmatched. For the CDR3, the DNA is TGTGCCAGCAGACCGAGCGGGAGGCGGGGGACAGATACGCAGTATTTT. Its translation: CASRPSGRRGTDTQYF.

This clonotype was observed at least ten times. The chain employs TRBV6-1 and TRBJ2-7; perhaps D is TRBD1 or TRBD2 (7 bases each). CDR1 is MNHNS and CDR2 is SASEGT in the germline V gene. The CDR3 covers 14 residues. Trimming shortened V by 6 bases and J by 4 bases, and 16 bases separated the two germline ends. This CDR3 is CASSKAGQWYEQYV. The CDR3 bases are TGTGCCAGCAGCAAAGCGGGACAGTGGTACGAGCAGTACGTC.

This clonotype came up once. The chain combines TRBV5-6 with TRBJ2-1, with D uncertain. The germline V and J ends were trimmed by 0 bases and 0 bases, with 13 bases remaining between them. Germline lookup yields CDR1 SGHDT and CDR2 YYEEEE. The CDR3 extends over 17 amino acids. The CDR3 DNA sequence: TGTGCCAGCAGCTTGGAAAGCAAATACAGCTCCTACAATGAGCAGTTCTTC. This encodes CASSLESKYSSYNEQFF.

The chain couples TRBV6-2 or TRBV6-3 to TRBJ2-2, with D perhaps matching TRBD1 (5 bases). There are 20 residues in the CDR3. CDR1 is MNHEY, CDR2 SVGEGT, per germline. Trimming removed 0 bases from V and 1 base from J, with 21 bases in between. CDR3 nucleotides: TGTGCCAGCAGTTACTCGAAACAGGAAAGCCTCTTAAGGAACACCGGGGAGCTGTTTTTT. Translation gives CASSYSKQESLLRNTGELFF.

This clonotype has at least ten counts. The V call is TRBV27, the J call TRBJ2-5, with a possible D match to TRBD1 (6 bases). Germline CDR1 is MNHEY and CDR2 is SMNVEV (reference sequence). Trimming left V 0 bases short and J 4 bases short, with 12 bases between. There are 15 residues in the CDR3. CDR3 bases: TGTGCCAGCAGTTTATCGGGGGCCCGGGGAGAGACCCAGTACTTC. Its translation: CASSLSGARGETQYF.

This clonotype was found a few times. The CDR3 sequence: CASLRSVAGGVQEQFF. CDR3 DNA: TGTGCCAGCCTCCGTTCGGTAGCGGGGGGCGTCCAAGAGCAGTTCTTC. The chain has TRBV28 and TRBJ2-1, with TRBD2 identical over 10 bases. The length of the CDR3 is 16 residues. CDR1 MDHEN and CDR2 SYDVKM come from the germline V gene. The trim removed 8 bases at V and 10 bases at J, leaving 17 bases unmatched. The full variable domain, completed using reference TRBV28 and TRBJ2-1, is DVKVTQSSRYLVKRTGEKVFLECVQDMDHENMFWYRQDPGLGLRLIYFSYDVKMKEKGDIPEGYSVSREKKERFSLILESASTNQTSMYLCASLRSVAGGVQEQFFGPGTRLTVL.

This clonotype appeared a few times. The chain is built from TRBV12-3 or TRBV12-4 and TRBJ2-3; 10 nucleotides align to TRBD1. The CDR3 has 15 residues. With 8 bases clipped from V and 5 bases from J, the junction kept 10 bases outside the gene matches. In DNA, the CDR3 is TGTGCCAGCCGCCCGGGACAGGGGATGAGAGATACGCAGTATTTT. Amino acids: CASRPGQGMRDTQYF.

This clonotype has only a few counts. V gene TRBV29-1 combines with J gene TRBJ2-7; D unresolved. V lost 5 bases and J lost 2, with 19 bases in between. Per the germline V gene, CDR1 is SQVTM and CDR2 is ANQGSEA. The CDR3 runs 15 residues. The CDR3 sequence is CSVPVRVRGTYEQYF. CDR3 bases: TGCAGCGTTCCGGTCCGGGTCCGAGGAACCTACGAGCAGTACTTC.

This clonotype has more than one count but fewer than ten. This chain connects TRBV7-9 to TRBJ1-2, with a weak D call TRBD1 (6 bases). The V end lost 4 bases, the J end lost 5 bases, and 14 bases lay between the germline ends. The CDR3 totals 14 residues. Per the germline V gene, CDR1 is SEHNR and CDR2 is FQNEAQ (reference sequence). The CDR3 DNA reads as TGTGCCAGCAGCTACTCCACCACAGGGTATGGCTACACCTTC. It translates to CASSYSTTGYGYTF.

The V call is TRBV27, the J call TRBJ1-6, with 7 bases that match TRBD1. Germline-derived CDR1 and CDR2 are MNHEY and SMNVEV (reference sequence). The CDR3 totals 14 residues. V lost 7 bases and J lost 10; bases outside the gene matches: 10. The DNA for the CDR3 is TGTGCCAGCACCTTCCGGGACAGTGGATCACCCCTCCACTTT. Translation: CASTFRDSGSPLHF.

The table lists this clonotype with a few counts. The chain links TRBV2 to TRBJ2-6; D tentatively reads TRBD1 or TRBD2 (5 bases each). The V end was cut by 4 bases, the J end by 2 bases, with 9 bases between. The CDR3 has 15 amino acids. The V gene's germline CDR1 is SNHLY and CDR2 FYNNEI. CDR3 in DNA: TGTGCCAGCAGTGTGTGGGGGACTGGGGCCAACGTCCTGACTTTC. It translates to CASSVWGTGANVLTF.

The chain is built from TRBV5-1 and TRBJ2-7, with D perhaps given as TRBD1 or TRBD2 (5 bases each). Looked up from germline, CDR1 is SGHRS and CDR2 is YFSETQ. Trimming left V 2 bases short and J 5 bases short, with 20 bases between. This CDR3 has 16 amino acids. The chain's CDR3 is CASSFLSRGFGDEQYF. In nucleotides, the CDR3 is TGCGCCAGCAGCTTCCTCTCCCGGGGCTTTGGGGACGAGCAGTACTTC.

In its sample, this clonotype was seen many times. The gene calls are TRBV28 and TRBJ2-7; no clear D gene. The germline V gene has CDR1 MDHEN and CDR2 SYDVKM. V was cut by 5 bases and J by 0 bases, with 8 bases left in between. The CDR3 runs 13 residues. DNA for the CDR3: TGTGCCAGCAGTCCCGTAAGCTCCTACGAGCAGTACGTC. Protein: CASSPVSSYEQYV.

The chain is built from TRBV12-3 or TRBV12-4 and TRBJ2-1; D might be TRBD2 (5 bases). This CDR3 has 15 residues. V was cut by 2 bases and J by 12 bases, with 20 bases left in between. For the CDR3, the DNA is TGTGCCAGCAGTTTAAGTTCCATCGACATTCGGGGGCAGTTCTTC. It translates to CASSLSSIDIRGQFF.

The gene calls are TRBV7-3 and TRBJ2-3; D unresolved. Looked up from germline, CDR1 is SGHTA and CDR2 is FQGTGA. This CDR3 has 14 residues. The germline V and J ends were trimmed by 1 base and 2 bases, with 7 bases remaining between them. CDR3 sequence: CASSLRSLTDTQYF. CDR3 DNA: TGTGCCAGCAGCTTAAGGAGTCTCACAGATACGCAGTATTTT.

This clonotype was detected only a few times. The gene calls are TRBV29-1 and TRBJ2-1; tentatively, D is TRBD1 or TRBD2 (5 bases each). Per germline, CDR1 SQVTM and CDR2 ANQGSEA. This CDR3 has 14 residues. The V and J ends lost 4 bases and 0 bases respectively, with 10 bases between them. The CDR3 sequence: CSVAGLSSYNEQFF. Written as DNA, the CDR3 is TGCAGCGTTGCGGGGCTGAGCTCCTACAATGAGCAGTTCTTC.

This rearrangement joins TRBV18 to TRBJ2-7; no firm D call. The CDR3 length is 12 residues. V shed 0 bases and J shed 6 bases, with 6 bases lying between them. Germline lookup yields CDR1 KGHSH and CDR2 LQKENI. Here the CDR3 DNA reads TGTGCCAGCTCACCACCGTCCGGCGAGCAGTACGTC. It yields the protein CASSPPSGEQYV.

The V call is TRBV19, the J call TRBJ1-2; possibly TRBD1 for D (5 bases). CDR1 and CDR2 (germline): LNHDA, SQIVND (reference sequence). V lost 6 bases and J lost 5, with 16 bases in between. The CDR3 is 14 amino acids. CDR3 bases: TGTGCCAGTAGCGCAACCCCGGGACCGTATGGCTACACCTTC. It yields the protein CASSATPGPYGYTF.

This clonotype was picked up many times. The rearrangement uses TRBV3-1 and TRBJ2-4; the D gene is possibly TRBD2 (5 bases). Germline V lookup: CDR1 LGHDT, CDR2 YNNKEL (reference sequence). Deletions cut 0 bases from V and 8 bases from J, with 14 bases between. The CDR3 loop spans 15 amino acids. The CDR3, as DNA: TGTGCCAGCAGCCAAGATGACTATCGACGGGACATTCAGTACTTC. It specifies CASSQDDYRRDIQYF.

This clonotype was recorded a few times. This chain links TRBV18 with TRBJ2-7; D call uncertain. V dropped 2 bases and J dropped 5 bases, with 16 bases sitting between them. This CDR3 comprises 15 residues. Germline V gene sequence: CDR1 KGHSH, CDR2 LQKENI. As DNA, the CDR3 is TGTGCCAGCTCACCAAGGACCGGTTCCTTAAACGAGCAGTACTTC. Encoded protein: CASSPRTGSLNEQYF.

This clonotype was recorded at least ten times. The CDR3 is CASSQAWGLAATDTQYF. In nucleotides, the CDR3 is TGCGCCAGCAGCCAAGCATGGGGACTAGCCGCCACAGATACGCAGTATTTT. V and J are TRBV4-1 and TRBJ2-3, with 9 bases matching TRBD2. Germline-derived CDR1 and CDR2 are MGHRA and YSYEKL. There are 17 residues in the CDR3. With V trimmed by 1 base and J by 2 bases, 7 bases remained unmatched.

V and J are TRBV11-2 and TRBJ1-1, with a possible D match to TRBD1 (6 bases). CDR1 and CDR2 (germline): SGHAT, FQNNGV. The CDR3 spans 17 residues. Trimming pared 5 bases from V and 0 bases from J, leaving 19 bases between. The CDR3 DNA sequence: TGTGCCAGCAGCCGGACTGCCGGGGGACACTTGAACACTGAAGCTTTCTTT. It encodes CASSRTAGGHLNTEAFF.

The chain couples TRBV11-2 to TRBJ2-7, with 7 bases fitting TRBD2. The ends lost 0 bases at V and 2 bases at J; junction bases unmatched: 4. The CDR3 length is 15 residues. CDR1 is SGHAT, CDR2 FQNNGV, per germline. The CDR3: CASSLELAAAYEQYF. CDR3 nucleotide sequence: TGTGCCAGCAGCTTAGAGCTAGCGGCCGCCTACGAGCAGTACTTC.

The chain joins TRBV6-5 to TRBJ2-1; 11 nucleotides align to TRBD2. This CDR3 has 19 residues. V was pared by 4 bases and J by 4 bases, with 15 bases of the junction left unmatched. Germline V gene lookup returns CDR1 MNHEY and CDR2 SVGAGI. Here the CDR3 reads CASSFLPSGGHTSYNEQFF. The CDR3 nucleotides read TGTGCCAGCAGTTTCCTCCCTAGCGGGGGGCACACATCATACAATGAGCAGTTCTTC.